Each of the 6 T cell receptor beta chains below was sequenced from the same sample in a study of control samples from healthy donors and cancer patients. The table came from immunoSEQ multiplex PCR; TCRdb's copy has only in-frame clones and leaves some out. The sample lists about 75,000 clones; 94% were seen once. Sequences were obtained from blood. The receptor set was obtained from a woman aged 40 to 50 in good health.

V and J are TRBV12-3 or TRBV12-4 and TRBJ2-5; D unclear. Trimming removed 6 bases at V and 5 bases at J, with 10 bases between. This CDR3 is built from 12 residues. The CDR3 region is CASSPGGETQYF. For the CDR3, the DNA is TGTGCCAGCAGCCCGGGTGGGGAGACCCAGTACTTC.

The J gene is TRBJ1-1, the V gene TRBV5-1; no definite D call. V lost 2 bases to trimming and J lost 3 bases, with 11 bases between them. The CDR3 contains 14 residues. The germline V gene encodes CDR1 SGHRS and CDR2 YFSETQ. The CDR3 nucleotides read TGCGCCAGCAGCTTACGCGGGTGGGACACTGAAGCTTTCTTT. Translating gives CASSLRGWDTEAFF.

V usage is TRBV9 and J usage is TRBJ1-5, with D unresolved. CDR1 and CDR2 from the germline V gene are SGDLS and YYNGEE. The V end lost 4 bases, the J end lost 7 bases, and 15 bases lay between the germline ends. This CDR3 comprises 14 residues. The CDR3 nucleotides read TGTGCCAGCAGCACCTCGTACGGTGGGCAGCCCCAGCATTTT. Translation: CASSTSYGGQPQHF.

The V and J genes are TRBV19 and TRBJ1-5; D may be TRBD1 (6 bases). The CDR3 has 16 amino acids. CDR1 is LNHDA and CDR2 is SQIVND in the germline V gene (reference sequence). V lost 3 bases, J lost 6 bases, and 18 bases lay in between. As DNA, the CDR3 is TGTGCCAGTAGTATCCACCCACAGGGTGGAGGTCAGCCCCAGCATTTT. It is translated as CASSIHPQGGGQPQHF. Using reference TRBV19 and TRBJ1-5 for the parts outside the CDR3, the full variable domain is DGGITQSPKYLFRKEGQNVTLSCEQNLNHDAMYWYRQDPGQGLRLIYYSQIVNDFQKGDIAEGYSVSREKKESFPLTVTSAQKNPTAFYLCASSIHPQGGGQPQHFGDGTRLSIL.

This clone turned up a few times. The CDR3 region is CASSRDRGLEQYF. The CDR3 DNA sequence: TGTGCCAGCAGCAGGGACAGGGGGCTGGAGCAGTACTTC. The chain is built from TRBV6-5 and TRBJ2-7, with TRBD1 matching over 12 bases. Germline V lookup: CDR1 MNHEY, CDR2 SVGAGI. The ends lost 6 bases at V and 7 bases at J; junction bases unmatched: 4. This CDR3 spans 13 amino acids.

The chain couples TRBV18 to TRBJ1-6; 10 nucleotides align to TRBD1. The length of the CDR3 is 18 residues. The germline gives CDR1 KGHSH, CDR2 LQKENI. V was clipped by 2 bases and J by 8 bases; unmatched bases: 12. CDR3 DNA: TGTGCCAGCTCACCATACGGGACAGGGGACAATCGGGATTCACCCCTCCACTTT. The encoded protein is CASSPYGTGDNRDSPLHF.